One sample yielded the 31 T cell receptor beta chains listed below, sequenced in a study of T cell responses to AZD1222 COVID-19 vaccine. Sequencing was performed with immunoSEQ multiplex PCR; in TCRdb, only in-frame clones are kept and a portion is missing. Found here are about 160,000 clones, 88% of them singletons; the top ten hold around 5.9%. The specimen comprised peripheral blood, sampled on day 0 of AZD1222 vaccination. The receptors come from an adult in good health.

The chain joins TRBV7-9 to TRBJ1-6, with 9 positions matching TRBD1. The CDR3 consists of 14 residues. CDR1 and CDR2 (germline): SEHNR, FQNEAQ (reference sequence). The junction had 1 base not matched to a gene; V was cut back by 2 bases and J by 8 bases. CDR3 loop: CASSLRTGDSPLHF. In DNA, the CDR3 is TGTGCCAGCAGCTTACGGACAGGGGATTCACCCCTCCACTTT. The full variable domain, rest sourced from reference TRBV7-9 and TRBJ1-6, is DTGVSQNPRHKITKRGQNVTFRCDPISEHNRLYWYRQTLGQGPEFLTYFQNEAQLEKSRLLSDRFSAERPKGSFSTLEIQRTEQGDSAMYLCASSLRTGDSPLHFGNGTRLTVT.

The J gene is TRBJ1-2, the V gene TRBV7-2; TRBD1 might be the D (6 bases). Trimming took off 4 bases at V and 6 bases at J, with 18 bases between the two ends. Germline V gene sequence: CDR1 SGHTA, CDR2 FQGNSA. The CDR3 extends over 15 amino acids. CDR3 nucleotides: TGTGCCAGCAGCTCCACCCTTGGGCAGGGGAATGGCTACACCTTC. Translated, it gives CASSSTLGQGNGYTF.

The rearrangement links TRBV28 to TRBJ1-1; D not certain. The ends were cut back, 5 bases at V and 8 bases at J, with 18 bases in the middle. This CDR3 is built from 14 residues. Germline assignment: CDR1 MDHEN and CDR2 SYDVKM. The CDR3: CASSGVGYPQEAFF. CDR3 in DNA: TGTGCCAGCAGTGGGGTCGGCTACCCCCAAGAAGCTTTCTTT.

The genes are TRBV7-8 and TRBJ1-2, with D perhaps matching TRBD1 (6 bases). V was cut by 5 bases and J by 6 bases, with 28 bases left in between. Germline assignment: CDR1 SGHVS and CDR2 FQNEAQ. The CDR3 contains 18 residues. The chain's CDR3 is CASSTVIVVGDTRHGYTF. The CDR3 DNA reads TGTGCCAGCAGCACAGTGATAGTGGTCGGGGACACGCGCCATGGCTACACCTTC.

The chain is built from TRBV19 and TRBJ1-2; tentatively, D is TRBD1 (5 bases). V gave up 3 bases and J gave up 6 bases, with 14 bases separating them. The CDR3 covers 14 residues. Germline CDR1 and CDR2: LNHDA and SQIVND (reference sequence). CDR3 sequence (DNA): TGTGCCAGTAGTATGGTCGCGGGACCGGATGGCTACACCTTC. Its protein product is CASSMVAGPDGYTF.

Concerning this clone: The sample contains more than one DNA sequence encoding this CDR3. The gene calls are TRBV12-3 or TRBV12-4 and TRBJ1-1; the D is unclear. The CDR3 runs 13 residues. Trimming cost V 1 base and J 0 bases, with 3 bases left between them. CDR3 DNA sequence: TGTGCCAGCAGTTTAGGAGTGAACACTGAAGCTTTCTTT. This encodes CASSLGVNTEAFF.

The chain carries TRBV6-1 and TRBJ1-5; D gene uncertain. Trimming left V 3 bases short and J 4 bases short, with 7 bases between. The germline gives CDR1 MNHNS, CDR2 SASEGT. The CDR3 spans 13 residues. Here the CDR3 DNA reads TGTGCCAGCAGTGAGCAGCCTAATCAGCCCCAGCATTTT. Translated: CASSEQPNQPQHF.

This clone was observed a few times. This chain links TRBV25-1 with TRBJ2-1; 7 bases agree with TRBD1. Germline CDR1 MGHDK, CDR2 SYGVNS. There are 11 residues in the CDR3. Losses at the gene ends were 4 bases for V and 10 bases for J; bases not matched to a gene: 1. Written as DNA, the CDR3 is TGTGCCAGCAGTGTCAGGGGGGAGCAGTTCTTC. Protein: CASSVRGEQFF.

The V gene is TRBV6-2 or TRBV6-3, the J gene TRBJ2-3; a possible D gene is TRBD1 (5 bases). Germline CDR1 is MNHEY and CDR2 is SVGEGT. Deletions cut 4 bases from V and 5 bases from J, with 16 bases between. This CDR3 has 15 residues. CDR3 sequence (DNA): TGTGCCAGCAGTTCCCAGGGTTCTTTAGGAGATACGCAGTATTTT. Amino acid sequence: CASSSQGSLGDTQYF.

The V and J genes are TRBV6-2 or TRBV6-3 and TRBJ1-2; no definite D call. This CDR3 comprises 17 residues. CDR1 is MNHEY and CDR2 is SVGEGT in the germline V gene. V dropped 2 bases and J dropped 0 bases, with 16 bases sitting between them. CDR3 loop: CASSYGIRDLANYGYTF. CDR3 bases: TGTGCCAGCAGTTACGGCATCCGCGATTTAGCTAACTATGGCTACACCTTC.

The V gene is TRBV7-2, the J gene TRBJ1-4; D is unclear. V was pared by 0 bases and J by 2 bases, with 7 bases between. The CDR3 loop spans 15 amino acids. CDR1 and CDR2 from the germline V gene are SGHTA and FQGNSA. The CDR3 sequence is CASSLAEATNEKLFF. CDR3 coding DNA: TGTGCCAGCAGCTTAGCGGAAGCGACTAATGAAAAACTGTTTTTT.

The V call is TRBV5-1, the J call TRBJ2-1, with TRBD2 matching 12 bases. In germline, CDR1 is SGHRS, CDR2 YFSETQ. The CDR3 is 15 residues long. The J segment lost 4 bases and the V segment lost 4 bases, leaving 3 bases of the junction unmatched. CDR3 DNA sequence: TGCGCCAGCAGCATGACTAGCGGGGGTTACAATGAGCAGTTCTTC. It specifies CASSMTSGGYNEQFF.

This clone was counted a few times. V gene TRBV6-2 or TRBV6-3 combines with J gene TRBJ2-2; possibly TRBD1 or TRBD2 for D (6 bases each). The CDR3 runs to 15 residues. Germline V lookup: CDR1 MNHEY, CDR2 SVGEGT. V shed 3 bases and J shed 4 bases, with 12 bases lying between them. The CDR3, as DNA: TGTGCCAGCAGTTATTTCGGAGGGGGCACCGGGGAGCTGTTTTTT. Its protein is CASSYFGGGTGELFF.

V and J are TRBV19 and TRBJ1-5; D remains ambiguous. Trimming left V 4 bases short and J 7 bases short, with 8 bases between. The CDR3 totals 12 residues. In germline, CDR1 is LNHDA, CDR2 SQIVND (reference sequence). CDR3 residues: CASSTLDQPQHF. CDR3 bases: TGTGCCAGTAGTACCTTAGACCAGCCCCAGCATTTT.

The rearrangement links TRBV14 to TRBJ2-7; the D gene is possibly TRBD1 (6 bases). The germline V gene encodes CDR1 SGHDN and CDR2 FVKESK. The CDR3 runs to 12 residues. V was clipped by 2 bases and J by 6 bases, with 8 bases between them. CDR3 loop: CASSQWGREQYF. The DNA for the CDR3 is TGTGCCAGCAGCCAATGGGGGCGCGAGCAGTACTTC. The full variable domain, in which reference TRBV14 and TRBJ2-7 provide the parts outside the CDR3, is EAGVTQFPSHSVIEKGQTVTLRCDPISGHDNLYWYRRVMGKEIKFLLHFVKESKQDESGMPNNRFLAERTGGTYSTLKVQPAELEDSGVYFCASSQWGREQYFGPGTRLTVT.

The chain combines TRBV5-6 with TRBJ2-7, with D unresolved. The V end was cut by 1 base, the J end by 4 bases, with 15 bases between. This CDR3 contains 15 residues. Per germline, CDR1 SGHDT and CDR2 YYEEEE. The CDR3 bases are TGTGCCAGCAGCTTGTATCGGACCACACGGTACGAGCAGTACTTC. This encodes CASSLYRTTRYEQYF.

In this sample, this clone turned up once. V and J are TRBV5-1 and TRBJ1-3; no clear D gene. V lost 5 bases and J lost 2, with 14 bases in between. CDR3 length: 15 residues. In germline, CDR1 is SGHRS, CDR2 YFSETQ. The CDR3, as DNA: TGCGCCAGCAGTCCTGACTCTGGTGCTGGAAACACCATATATTTT. It specifies CASSPDSGAGNTIYF.

The chain links TRBV5-1 to TRBJ2-2, with a tentative D call TRBD2 (5 bases). This CDR3 has 17 amino acids. Germline V gene data show CDR1 as SGHRS and CDR2 as YFSETQ. V was clipped by 4 bases and J by 1 base, with 17 bases between them. Here the CDR3 DNA reads TGCGCCAGCAGCGCCGCCTCCACTAGTAAGAACACCGGGGAGCTGTTTTTT. Translated, it gives CASSAASTSKNTGELFF. Filled out from reference TRBV5-1 and TRBJ2-2, the complete variable domain reads KAGVTQTPRYLIKTRGQQVTLSCSPISGHRSVSWYQQTPGQGLQFLFEYFSETQRNKGNFPGRFSGRQFSNSRSEMNVSTLELGDSALYLCASSAASTSKNTGELFFGEGSRLTVL.

V and J are TRBV28 and TRBJ2-5; no reliable D call. The CDR3 consists of 15 residues. The germline V and J ends were trimmed by 7 bases and 5 bases, with 20 bases remaining between them. CDR1 and CDR2 (germline): MDHEN, SYDVKM. The CDR3 reads CASIKAEARWETQYF. The CDR3, as DNA: TGTGCCAGCATAAAGGCAGAAGCCCGTTGGGAGACCCAGTACTTC.

The rearrangement uses TRBV19 and TRBJ1-1, with D possibly being TRBD1 (5 bases). Per germline, CDR1 LNHDA and CDR2 SQIVND (reference sequence). Deletions cut 5 bases from V and 11 bases from J, with 24 bases between. The CDR3 is made up of 15 amino acids. In DNA form, the CDR3 reads TGTGCCAGTAGTGATATACGGGACCTCCTCCTGGGGGCTTTCTTT. Amino acids: CASSDIRDLLLGAFF. Using reference TRBV19 and TRBJ1-1 for the parts outside the CDR3, the full variable domain is DGGITQSPKYLFRKEGQNVTLSCEQNLNHDAMYWYRQDPGQGLRLIYYSQIVNDFQKGDIAEGYSVSREKKESFPLTVTSAQKNPTAFYLCASSDIRDLLLGAFFGQGTRLTVV.

This chain joins TRBV28 and TRBJ1-1; 10 bases are shared with TRBD1. Germline V lookup: CDR1 MDHEN, CDR2 SYDVKM. This CDR3 is 13 amino acids long. The V and J ends lost 5 bases and 9 bases, in that order; junction bases with no gene match: 6. The CDR3 sequence: CASSGWTGGKAFF. CDR3 bases: TGTGCCAGCAGTGGCTGGACAGGGGGTAAAGCTTTCTTT.

The genes are TRBV28 and TRBJ1-5; D perhaps matches TRBD1 (6 bases). The CDR3 sequence is 16 residues long. V was cut by 3 bases and J by 3 bases, with 15 bases left in between. Germline V gene data show CDR1 as MDHEN and CDR2 as SYDVKM. Written as DNA, the CDR3 is TGTGCCAGCAGTTTCGGGGGCATTATATTCAATCAGCCCCAGCATTTT. Translating it yields CASSFGGIIFNQPQHF.

The count of this clone is one. The V and J genes are TRBV29-1 and TRBJ1-4; 8 bases align to TRBD1. The CDR3 loop spans 12 amino acids. The germline V gene encodes CDR1 SQVTM and CDR2 ANQGSEA. Unmatched junction bases numbered 3, after V lost 7 bases and J lost 5 bases. CDR3 amino acids: CSAGDRNEKLFF. The CDR3 DNA follows: TGCAGCGCCGGGGACAGGAATGAAAAACTGTTTTTT.

This clone was detected once. V and J are TRBV23-1 and TRBJ1-2; TRBD1 is a possible D gene (5 bases). TRBV23-1 is classed as an ORF, of uncertain function. This CDR3 has 16 residues. V was cut by 3 bases and J by 4 bases, with 18 bases left in between. CDR3 region: CASSQSLGEGPYGYTF. CDR3 nucleotides: TGCGCCAGCAGTCAGTCCCTCGGGGAGGGGCCCTATGGCTACACCTTC.

CDR3 DNA: TGTGCCAGTAAATACAGGGAACCCAATTCACCCCTCCACTTT. Translated: CASKYREPNSPLHF. J is TRBJ1-6 and V is TRBV19; possible D gene TRBD1, 6 bases. Germline V lookup: CDR1 LNHDA, CDR2 SQIVND (reference sequence). V lost 7 bases to trimming and J lost 7 bases, with 14 bases between them. CDR3 length: 14 amino acids.

V and J are TRBV28 and TRBJ1-2; TRBD1 is a possible D gene (5 bases). Germline V lookup: CDR1 MDHEN, CDR2 SYDVKM. The CDR3 spans 16 residues. V was cut by 5 bases and J by 0 bases, with 16 bases left in between. DNA for the CDR3: TGTGCCAGCAGTAGGACCCTACAGGCCTCTAACTATGGCTACACCTTC. Residues: CASSRTLQASNYGYTF.

The rearrangement uses TRBV7-2 and TRBJ1-3; a possible D gene is TRBD1 (6 bases). Germline V CDR1 and CDR2: SGHTA, FQGNSA. V dropped 3 bases and J dropped 8 bases, with 11 bases sitting between them. This CDR3 is built from 13 residues. In DNA, the CDR3 is TGTGCCAGCAGCTTCGGACAGAGCTACACCATATATTTT. Translated: CASSFGQSYTIYF.

V is TRBV3-1 (or the pseudogene TRBV3-2) and J is TRBJ1-5, with a weak D call TRBD1 (6 bases). This CDR3 contains 16 residues. CDR1 LGHDT and CDR2 YNNKEL come from the germline V gene (reference sequence). V lost 0 bases and J 6 bases, leaving 15 bases between the germline ends. CDR3 sequence (DNA): TGTGCCAGCAGCCAAGATCGATCCAGGGGATGTCAGCCCCAGCATTTT. Its translation is CASSQDRSRGCQPQHF.

J is TRBJ1-2 and V is TRBV5-6; D may be TRBD1 (6 bases). Germline assignment: CDR1 SGHDT and CDR2 YYEEEE. The CDR3 is 12 residues long. The V and J ends lost 5 bases and 4 bases respectively, with 9 bases between them. The CDR3 DNA follows: TGTGCCAGCAGGCTGACAGGCTATGGCTACACCTTC. This sequence encodes CASRLTGYGYTF.

The rearrangement links TRBV7-2 to TRBJ1-2; D is unresolved. From germline, CDR1 is SGHTA and CDR2 FQGNSA. V lost 5 bases and J 6 bases, leaving 13 bases between the germline ends. The CDR3 extends over 13 amino acids. CDR3 residues: CASSPFGENGYTF. In nucleotides, the CDR3 is TGTGCCAGCAGCCCTTTCGGGGAAAATGGCTACACCTTC.

The rearrangement uses TRBV7-2 and TRBJ2-7; either TRBD1 or TRBD2 may supply D (5 bases each). Deletions cut 6 bases from V and 2 bases from J, with 14 bases between. The CDR3 length is 14 residues. Germline lookup yields CDR1 SGHTA and CDR2 FQGNSA. Here the CDR3 DNA reads TGTGCCAGCAGACGATCGGGGACCGCCTACGAGCAGTACTTC. This gives the protein CASRRSGTAYEQYF.